This TCR beta chain was sequenced for a study of cytomegalovirus exposure and HLA in healthy donors. The study's findings and limits: Subsequent analysis revealed that first-cohort TCR clusters tended to co-occur in the 95 to 150 validation repertoires. The study found most TCR sequences rare, yet found some public TCRs in many donors. High sensitivity and specificity were reportedly achieved when the classifier diagnosed cytomegalovirus status.

Only in-frame clones appear in the TCRdb table, and some are missing; sequencing was by immunoSEQ multiplex PCR. The sample consists of under 100,000 clones, 85% to 95% of them appearing once. This CDR3 comprises 15 residues. Trimming removed 4 bases from V and 1 base from J, with 12 bases in between. Per the germline V gene, CDR1 is SNHLY and CDR2 is FYNNEI. With respect to this clone: The antigen remains unidentified.

The sample taken for sequencing was PBMCs. The sequence derives from a woman aged 18-29 years in good health and CMV-seronegative. V and J are TRBV2 and TRBJ2-3; D is uncertain. The CDR3 DNA follows: TGTGCCAGCAGTGCTTCCGCCCTACGCACAGATACGCAGTATTTT. This encodes CASSASALRTDTQYF. The complete variable domain, with remaining parts taken from reference TRBV2 and TRBJ2-3, reads EPEVTQTPSHQVTQMGQEVILRCVPISNHLYFYWYRQILGQKVEFLVSFYNNEISEKSEIFDDQFSVERPDGSNFTLKIRSTKLEDSAMYFCASSASALRTDTQYFGPGTRLTVL.